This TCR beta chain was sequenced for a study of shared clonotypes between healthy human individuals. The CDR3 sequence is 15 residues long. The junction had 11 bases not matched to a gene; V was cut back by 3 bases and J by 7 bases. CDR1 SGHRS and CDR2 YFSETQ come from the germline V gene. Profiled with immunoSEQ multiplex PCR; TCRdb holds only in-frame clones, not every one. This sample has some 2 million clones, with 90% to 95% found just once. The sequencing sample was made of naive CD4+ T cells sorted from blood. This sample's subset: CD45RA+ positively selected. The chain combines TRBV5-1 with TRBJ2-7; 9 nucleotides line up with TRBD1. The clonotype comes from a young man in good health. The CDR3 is CASSSIPGQGLEQYF. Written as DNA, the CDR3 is TGCGCCAGCAGCTCTATCCCGGGACAGGGTTTAGAGCAGTACTTC.